The 20 T cell receptor beta chains in this list originate from one sample, sequenced in a study of blood T cell repertoires in COVID-19. Repertoires were generated with immunoSEQ multiplex PCR, while TCRdb's copy carries only in-frame clones and drops some. Of about 7,200 clones detected, approximately 90% appear once; the ten largest clones hold around 9%. The sample comprised peripheral blood. The receptors originated from a human donor in a cohort sampled during active COVID-19. The donor label of this sample is uncertain.

The rearrangement links TRBV3-1 (or the pseudogene TRBV3-2) to TRBJ1-2; 10 bases align to TRBD1. The CDR3 is 15 residues long. Germline CDR1 reads LGHDT; CDR2 reads YNNKEL (reference sequence). V shed 0 bases, J shed 5 bases, and the junction held 3 bases outside the gene matches. The CDR3 region is CASSQEGTGDYGYTF. CDR3 coding DNA: TGTGCCAGCAGCCAAGAAGGGACAGGGGATTATGGCTACACCTTC.

V usage is TRBV25-1 and J usage is TRBJ2-5, with 9 positions matching TRBD1. The ends lost 5 bases at V and 2 bases at J; junction bases unmatched: 3. This CDR3 has 14 amino acids. CDR1 MGHDK and CDR2 SYGVNS come from the germline V gene. The CDR3 coding sequence is TGTGCCAGCAGTCACAGGGGGCTACAAGAGACCCAGTACTTC. Its protein is CASSHRGLQETQYF. The full variable domain, with the rest looked up from reference TRBV25-1 and TRBJ2-5, is EADIYQTPRYLVIGTGKKITLECSQTMGHDKMYWYQQDPGMELHLIHYSYGVNSTEKGDLSSESTVSRIRTEHFPLTLESARPSHTSQYLCASSHRGLQETQYFGPGTRLLVL.

The chain joins TRBV30 to TRBJ1-1; D may be TRBD1 (5 bases). The length of the CDR3 is 15 residues. V was cut by 0 bases and J by 1 base, with 12 bases left in between. Germline-derived CDR1 and CDR2 are GTSNPN and SVGIG (reference sequence). CDR3 DNA: TGTGCCTGGAGTGTACCAGGGCCTTCGAACACTGAAGCTTTCTTT. It translates to CAWSVPGPSNTEAFF.

This clone turned up a few times. The J gene is TRBJ1-2, the V gene TRBV19; D remains ambiguous. The CDR3 covers 11 residues. Deletions cut 8 bases from V and 6 bases from J, with 10 bases between. Germline V CDR1 and CDR2: LNHDA, SQIVND (reference sequence). In DNA, the CDR3 is TGTGCCAGTCGGGAGTTCAATGGCTACACCTTC. Protein: CASREFNGYTF.

The V call is TRBV5-1, the J call TRBJ2-1; 8 bases agree with TRBD2. The CDR3 is 15 residues long. The J segment lost 12 bases and the V segment lost 0 bases, leaving 11 bases of the junction unmatched. The germline V gene encodes CDR1 SGHRS and CDR2 YFSETQ. CDR3 sequence: CASSLVAGSEGWQFF. CDR3 nucleotides: TGCGCCAGCAGCTTGGTAGCGGGGTCTGAAGGCTGGCAGTTCTTC.

The chain recombines TRBV6-5 with TRBJ1-5; D is undetermined. Germline CDR1 reads MNHEY; CDR2 reads SVGAGI. The CDR3 is 15 residues long. With 2 bases removed from V and 0 bases from J, the gap between germline ends came to 8 bases. In nucleotides, the CDR3 is TGTGCCAGCAGTTACGGGCAGTATAGCAATCAGCCCCAGCATTTT. As protein: CASSYGQYSNQPQHF.

The V and J genes are TRBV5-1 and TRBJ2-7; 9 nucleotides align to TRBD1. Germline CDR1 SGHRS, CDR2 YFSETQ. After removal of 4 bases from V and 3 bases from J, the junction contained 8 bases not matched to a gene. This CDR3 comprises 15 residues. The CDR3 is CASSGTGRSGYEQYF. CDR3 bases: TGCGCCAGCAGCGGGACAGGGAGATCGGGCTACGAGCAGTACTTC.

V gene TRBV19 combines with J gene TRBJ1-2; 9 bases align to TRBD1. The CDR3 has 15 amino acids. V gave up 5 bases and J gave up 4 bases; unmatched junction bases: 8. Germline V CDR1 and CDR2: LNHDA, SQIVND (reference sequence). CDR3 coding DNA: TGTGCCAGTAGTCCCTTGGACAGGGGTGGCTATGGCTACACCTTC. Protein product: CASSPLDRGGYGYTF.

The V and J genes are TRBV11-2 and TRBJ1-3; tentatively, D is TRBD1 (5 bases). The V end was cut by 4 bases, the J end by 0 bases, with 13 bases between. From germline, CDR1 is SGHAT and CDR2 FQNNGV. The CDR3 loop spans 16 amino acids. In DNA form, the CDR3 reads TGTGCCAGCAGCTGGGGGGACCGTTTCTCTGGAAACACCATATATTTT. It codes for CASSWGDRFSGNTIYF.

The gene calls are TRBV5-5 and TRBJ1-6; the D is unclear. The CDR3 is 16 amino acids. The V gene lost 2 bases and the J gene lost 5 bases, with 14 bases spanning the gap. Germline-derived CDR1 and CDR2 are SGHKS and YYEKEE (reference sequence). CDR3 in amino acids: CASSFYPGTNNSPLHF. CDR3 coding DNA: TGTGCCAGCAGCTTCTACCCGGGAACAAATAATTCACCCCTCCACTTT. Together with reference TRBV5-5 and TRBJ1-6, the CDR3 gives the full variable domain: DAGVTQSPTHLIKTRGQQVTLRCSPISGHKSVSWYQQVLGQGPQFIFQYYEKEERGRGNFPDRFSARQFPNYSSELNVNALLLGDSALYLCASSFYPGTNNSPLHFGNGTRLTVT.

The rearrangement joins TRBV28 to TRBJ2-7; 13 nucleotides line up with TRBD2. There are 16 residues in the CDR3. Germline V gene lookup returns CDR1 MDHEN and CDR2 SYDVKM. The ends lost 4 bases at V and 3 bases at J; junction bases unmatched: 6. Here the CDR3 DNA reads TGTGCCAGCAGTTCCTCGACTAGCGGGAGGATCTACGAGCAGTACTTC. Translating gives CASSSSTSGRIYEQYF.

The count of this clone is one. The CDR3 loop is CASSLLLGGGVADTQYF. CDR3 coding DNA: TGTGCCAGCAGCCTACTACTAGGTGGGGGGGTCGCAGATACGCAGTATTTT. The chain links TRBV4-2 to TRBJ2-3; 7 bases match TRBD2. From germline, CDR1 is LGHNA and CDR2 YNFKEQ. With V trimmed by 4 bases and J by 4 bases, 14 bases remained unmatched. The CDR3 runs 17 residues.

The rearrangement links TRBV5-6 to TRBJ1-5, with 7 nucleotides matching TRBD1. This CDR3 is built from 17 residues. Germline loops: CDR1 SGHDT, CDR2 YYEEEE. After removal of 4 bases from V and 2 bases from J, the junction contained 12 bases not matched to a gene. The CDR3 nucleotides read TGTGCCAGCAGCAGCCGGGACAGACGAATGGGCAATCAGCCCCAGCATTTT. As protein: CASSSRDRRMGNQPQHF.

This chain connects TRBV7-2 to TRBJ1-1; maybe TRBD1 (5 bases). The CDR3 consists of 14 residues. The V gene's germline CDR1 is SGHTA and CDR2 FQGNSA. Trimming stripped 2 bases from V and 0 bases from J, with 7 bases between. Written as DNA, the CDR3 is TGTGCCAGCAGCTTACAGACAGTGAACACTGAAGCTTTCTTT. Encoded protein: CASSLQTVNTEAFF.

The chain carries TRBV2 and TRBJ2-2; the D gene is possibly TRBD2 (5 bases). The V and J ends lost 7 bases and 0 bases respectively, with 9 bases between them. The germline CDR1 and CDR2 sequences are SNHLY and FYNNEI. CDR3 length equals 14 residues. The CDR3 DNA sequence: TGTGCCAGCACGGTGGGAGCGAACACCGGGGAGCTGTTTTTT. Translation gives CASTVGANTGELFF.

The chain joins TRBV5-1 to TRBJ2-1, with 7 bases aligning to TRBD2. The length of the CDR3 is 15 residues. From germline, CDR1 is SGHRS and CDR2 YFSETQ. With V trimmed by 0 bases and J by 2 bases, 2 bases remained unmatched. Here the CDR3 reads CASSLVLAAYNEQFF. As DNA, the CDR3 is TGCGCCAGCAGCTTGGTCCTAGCGGCCTACAATGAGCAGTTCTTC. The full variable domain, its missing parts supplied by reference TRBV5-1 and TRBJ2-1, is KAGVTQTPRYLIKTRGQQVTLSCSPISGHRSVSWYQQTPGQGLQFLFEYFSETQRNKGNFPGRFSGRQFSNSRSEMNVSTLELGDSALYLCASSLVLAAYNEQFFGPGTRLTVL.

This sequence joins TRBV5-6 and TRBJ1-3; 8 bases agree with TRBD1. V shed 4 bases and J 7 bases; nucleotides not matched to a gene: 7. Germline CDR1 SGHDT, CDR2 YYEEEE. This CDR3 spans 14 amino acids. CDR3 nucleotide sequence: TGTGCCAGCAGCCTCACAGGGGGAGGCAACACCATATATTTT. The encoded protein is CASSLTGGGNTIYF.

The V gene is TRBV6-6, the J gene TRBJ1-1; TRBD1 might be the D (6 bases). The V gene's germline CDR1 is MNHNY and CDR2 SVGAGI (reference sequence). Deletions cut 7 bases from V and 1 base from J, with 13 bases between. This CDR3 contains 14 residues. CDR3 sequence: CASTKRTENTEAFF. The CDR3 nucleotides read TGTGCCAGCACTAAGAGGACAGAGAACACTGAAGCTTTCTTT.

This chain uses TRBV9 with TRBJ1-6; the match to TRBD1 covers 9 bases. The CDR3 totals 16 residues. Looked up from germline, CDR1 is SGDLS and CDR2 is YYNGEE. The J segment lost 8 bases and the V segment lost 3 bases, leaving 9 bases of the junction unmatched. CDR3 in DNA: TGTGCCAGCAGCGCCGCCCCGACAGGGGGGGATTCACCCCTCCACTTT. Encoded protein: CASSAAPTGGDSPLHF.

This clone was seen once. The J gene is TRBJ2-1, the V gene TRBV7-9; 10 positions agree with TRBD2. CDR1 is SEHNR and CDR2 is FQNEAQ in the germline V gene (reference sequence). The CDR3 runs to 15 residues. V shed 1 base, J shed 3 bases, and the junction held 0 bases outside the gene matches. CDR3 region: CASSLVAGGYNEQFF. CDR3 nucleotides: TGTGCCAGCAGCTTAGTAGCGGGGGGCTACAATGAGCAGTTCTTC.